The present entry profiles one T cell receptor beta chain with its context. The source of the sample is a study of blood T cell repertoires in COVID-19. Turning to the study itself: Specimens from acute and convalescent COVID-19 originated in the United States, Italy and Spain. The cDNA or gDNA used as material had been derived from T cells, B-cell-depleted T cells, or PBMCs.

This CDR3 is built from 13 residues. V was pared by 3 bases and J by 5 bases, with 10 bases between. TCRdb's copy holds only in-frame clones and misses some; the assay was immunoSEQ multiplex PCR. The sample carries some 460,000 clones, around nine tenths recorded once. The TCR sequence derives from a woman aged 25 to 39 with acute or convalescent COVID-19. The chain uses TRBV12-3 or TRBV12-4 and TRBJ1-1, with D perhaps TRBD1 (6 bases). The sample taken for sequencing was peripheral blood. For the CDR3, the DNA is TGTGCCAGCAGTTTGGGGGCTTCTACTGAAGCTTTCTTT. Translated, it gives CASSLGASTEAFF.